This TCR beta chain was sequenced during a study of cytotoxic CD8 clonotypes in ibrutinib-treated CLL. Comment on this clone: The antigen is not known.

Study-level results: Sustained-remission and progressing patients had unequal sampling times.

TCRdb's table, derived via immunoSEQ multiplex PCR, lists solely in-frame clones and lacks some. The table shows around 150,000 clones, with roughly 90% occurring only once. CDR1 is SGHRS and CDR2 is YFSETQ in the germline V gene. CDR3 length: 16 residues. V lost 0 bases and J lost 2; bases outside the gene matches: 4. This sample comprised PBMCs, obtained at disease progression, from a patient treated with ibrutinib. The chain recombines TRBV5-1 with TRBJ2-1; 8 bases agree with TRBD2. The clonotype comes from a human donor with chronic lymphocytic leukemia. CDR3 sequence: CASSLGASGPYNEQFF. Written as DNA, the CDR3 is TGCGCCAGCAGCTTGGGGGCTAGCGGGCCCTACAATGAGCAGTTCTTC.